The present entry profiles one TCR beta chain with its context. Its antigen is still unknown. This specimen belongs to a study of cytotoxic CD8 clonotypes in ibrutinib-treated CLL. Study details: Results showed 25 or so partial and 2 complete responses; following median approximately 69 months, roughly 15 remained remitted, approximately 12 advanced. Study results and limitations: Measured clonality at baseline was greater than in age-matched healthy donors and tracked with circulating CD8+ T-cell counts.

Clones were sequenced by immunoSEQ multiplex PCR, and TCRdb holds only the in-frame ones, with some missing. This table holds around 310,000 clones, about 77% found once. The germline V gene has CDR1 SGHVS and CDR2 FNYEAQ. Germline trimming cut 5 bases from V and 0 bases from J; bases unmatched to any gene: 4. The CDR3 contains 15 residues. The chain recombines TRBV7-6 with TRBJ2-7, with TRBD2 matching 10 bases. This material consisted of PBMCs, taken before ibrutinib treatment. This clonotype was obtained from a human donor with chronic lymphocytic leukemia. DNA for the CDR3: TGTGCCAGCAGCGCTAGCGGGAGTCGCTCCTACGAGCAGTACTTC. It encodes CASSASGSRSYEQYF. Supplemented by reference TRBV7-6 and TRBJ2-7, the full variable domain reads GAGVSQSPRYKVTKRGQDVALRCDPISGHVSLYWYRQALGQGPEFLTYFNYEAQQDKSGLPNDRFSAERPEGSISTLTIQRTEQRDSAMYRCASSASGSRSYEQYFGPGTRLTVT.